These 8 T cell receptor beta chains were sequenced from one sample in a study of identical twins. Via MiXCR, TCRdb re-called the 5' RACE reads, giving one row per CDR3 protein. The sample carries roughly 200,000 distinct CDR3 sequences, 15% to 20% recorded once. These same records also appear under a second study, on T cells expressing NK-cell markers.

The sequenced sample consisted of CD8+ T cells sorted from blood. The receptors stem from a woman in her late teens or twenties in good health.

This chain links TRBV5-1 with TRBJ2-7; unclear D gene. CDR3 length equals 16 residues. The V end lost 2 bases, the J end lost 7 bases, and 22 bases lay between the germline ends. Germline CDR1 is SGHRS and CDR2 is YFSETQ. CDR3: CASSLWSGSALGEQYF. CDR3 nucleotide sequence: TGCGCCAGCAGCTTATGGTCCGGCAGTGCACTGGGTGAGCAGTACTTC.

This clonotype showed up just a few times. The genes are TRBV29-1 and TRBJ2-7; TRBD2 matches 8 bases. With 4 bases clipped from V and 3 bases from J, the junction kept 5 bases outside the gene matches. Germline V gives CDR1 SQVTM, CDR2 ANQGSEA. CDR3 length: 13 residues. The CDR3 protein is CSVVDSGDYEQYF. CDR3 in DNA: TGCAGCGTTGTGGATAGCGGGGACTACGAGCAGTACTTC.

This clonotype was counted a few times. The rearrangement uses TRBV7-2 and TRBJ2-7; D is tentatively TRBD1 or TRBD2 (5 bases each). Per the germline V gene, CDR1 is SGHTA and CDR2 is FQGNSA. Deletions cut 5 bases from V and 10 bases from J, with 30 bases between. The CDR3 runs 17 residues. CDR3 sequence reads: CASSIRRKGRWGPGQYF. Written as DNA, the CDR3 is TGTGCCAGCAGCATTCGACGGAAAGGCCGGTGGGGACCCGGTCAGTACTTC.

Only a few counts were recorded for this clonotype. V is TRBV4-1 and J is TRBJ2-7; D is possibly TRBD2 (5 bases). V gave up 0 bases and J gave up 3 bases, with 12 bases separating them. The CDR3 covers 15 residues. Germline CDR1 and CDR2: MGHRA and YSYEKL. The CDR3 DNA is TGCGCCAGCAGCCAAGATCGAGGGCACAACTACGAGCAGTACTTC. Its protein product is CASSQDRGHNYEQYF.

In its sample, this clonotype was seen a few times. The rearrangement uses TRBV27 and TRBJ2-1; D assignment may be TRBD1 or TRBD2 (6 bases each). V was shortened by 4 bases and J by 5 bases, with 12 bases between the two germline ends. The CDR3 consists of 14 residues. Germline V gene sequence: CDR1 MNHEY, CDR2 SMNVEV (reference sequence). Written as DNA, the CDR3 is TGTGCCAGCAGTTACGGGGGCCCGGACAATGAGCAGTTCTTC. This sequence encodes CASSYGGPDNEQFF.

This clonotype has more than one count but fewer than ten. The chain has TRBV29-1 and TRBJ2-2; D could derive from TRBD1 or TRBD2 (5 bases each). The CDR3 is 13 amino acids. Germline-derived CDR1 and CDR2 are SQVTM and ANQGSEA. CDR3 region: CSAPGPLSGELFF. CDR3 in DNA: TGCAGTGCTCCGGGGCCTTTGTCCGGGGAGCTGTTTTTT.

This clonotype was observed a handful of times. The chain carries TRBV5-6 and TRBJ2-1; TRBD2 might be the D (6 bases). V shed 3 bases and J shed 4 bases, with 8 bases lying between them. From germline, CDR1 is SGHDT and CDR2 YYEEEE. The CDR3 is made up of 13 amino acids. The CDR3 loop reads CASSSDYYNEQFF. The CDR3 nucleotides are TGTGCCAGCAGCTCGGACTATTACAATGAGCAGTTCTTC.

This clonotype was counted only a few times. The chain links TRBV12-3 or TRBV12-4 to TRBJ2-3; TRBD2 might be the D (6 bases). Deletions cut 5 bases from V and 1 base from J, with 10 bases between. The CDR3 covers 14 residues. The CDR3 bases are TGTGCCAGCAGTGCCGGGACTCGCACAGATACGCAGTATTTT. Its translation: CASSAGTRTDTQYF.